One sample yielded the 26 T cell receptor beta chains listed below, sequenced in a study of CD8+ T cells in alopecia areata. Following RNA extraction, reverse transcription yielded cDNA that acted as the sequencing template. Using immunoSEQ multiplex PCR, the repertoire was profiled, and TCRdb retains in-frame clones only, with some absent. The data show under 40,000 clones, roughly half seen once. The sample was NKG2D-high CD8+ T cells sorted from blood. The origin of the receptors is a human donor with alopecia areata.

This clone has only a few counts. This rearrangement joins TRBV27 to TRBJ1-2, with unresolved D. Trimming shortened V by 6 bases and J by 4 bases, and 18 bases separated the two germline ends. The CDR3 loop spans 15 amino acids. Germline lookup yields CDR1 MNHEY and CDR2 SMNVEV (reference sequence). The CDR3 spells CASSPSFNPLYGYTF. The CDR3 coding sequence is TGTGCCAGCAGCCCGAGCTTCAATCCCCTCTATGGCTACACCTTC.

This clone appeared a single time. CDR3 coding DNA: TGTGCCAGCAGTACCGGGGAATTTGTTGGAGAGACCCAGTACTTC. The encoded protein is CASSTGEFVGETQYF. The chain recombines TRBV27 with TRBJ2-5; TRBD2 is a possible D gene (5 bases). CDR3 length equals 15 residues. Germline-derived CDR1 and CDR2 are MNHEY and SMNVEV (reference sequence). The V gene lost 5 bases and the J gene lost 4 bases, with 17 bases spanning the gap.

A few counts support this clone. This chain links TRBV29-1 with TRBJ2-5; D is unresolved. V was cut by 0 bases and J by 0 bases, with 11 bases left in between. The CDR3 spans 15 residues. Germline values: CDR1 SQVTM, CDR2 ANQGSEA. CDR3 coding DNA: TGCAGCGTTGAAGATCTCAGGACCTACCAAGAGACCCAGTACTTC. This codes for CSVEDLRTYQETQYF.

J is TRBJ2-5 and V is TRBV9; D might be TRBD2 (5 bases). This CDR3 contains 15 residues. Germline CDR1 is SGDLS and CDR2 is YYNGEE. Trimming took 0 bases from V and 5 from J, leaving 14 bases between them. The CDR3 loop is CASSVGQLVLETQYF. The CDR3 DNA reads TGTGCCAGCAGCGTAGGACAACTAGTATTGGAGACCCAGTACTTC.

The CDR3 DNA reads as TGCGCCAGCAGCCAAGACGAGGTGGCCCCCGGGGAGCTGTTTTTT. As protein: CASSQDEVAPGELFF. The V gene is TRBV4-1, the J gene TRBJ2-2; D remains ambiguous. CDR1 is MGHRA and CDR2 is YSYEKL in the germline V gene. The CDR3 totals 15 residues. Trimming left V 0 bases short and J 6 bases short, with 11 bases between.

There are a few counts of this clone. The chain employs TRBV29-1 and TRBJ2-7; D perhaps matches TRBD2 (5 bases). Deletions cut 7 bases from V and 6 bases from J, with 16 bases between. Per the germline V gene, CDR1 is SQVTM and CDR2 is ANQGSEA. This CDR3 has 12 residues. Written as DNA, the CDR3 is TGCAGCGGCGGGCGGGTTCGTAGCGAGCAGTACTTC. Translated, it gives CSGGRVRSEQYF.

The rearrangement links TRBV7-3 to TRBJ2-1, with D possibly being TRBD2 (5 bases). Germline-derived CDR1 and CDR2 are SGHTA and FQGTGA. Trimming removed 0 bases at V and 10 bases at J, with 7 bases between. The CDR3 spans 12 residues. The CDR3 region has the DNA TGTGCCAGCAGCTTAACTGGGAGCGAGCAGTTCTTC. This translates into CASSLTGSEQFF.

The gene calls are TRBV7-9 and TRBJ1-2; D gene unclear. CDR3 length: 13 amino acids. Germline loops: CDR1 SEHNR, CDR2 FQNEAQ (reference sequence). Trimming removed 2 bases at V and 3 bases at J, with 7 bases between. The CDR3 loop reads CASSLPADYGYTF. In nucleotides, the CDR3 is TGTGCCAGCAGCTTACCGGCCGACTATGGCTACACCTTC.

The chain has TRBV29-1 and TRBJ2-5; no reliable D call. The CDR3 has 11 amino acids. V shed 5 bases and J shed 0 bases, with 4 bases lying between them. The germline gives CDR1 SQVTM, CDR2 ANQGSEA. The DNA of the CDR3 is TGCAGCGTTAGGTACCAAGAGACCCAGTACTTC. Encoded protein: CSVRYQETQYF.

This sequence joins TRBV27 and TRBJ1-1; a weak D match, TRBD1 (5 bases). The germline V gene has CDR1 MNHEY and CDR2 SMNVEV (reference sequence). The CDR3 is 15 residues long. V was clipped by 1 base and J by 1 base, with 10 bases between them. The CDR3 protein is CASSLWQGPNTEAFF. In DNA form, the CDR3 reads TGTGCCAGCAGTTTATGGCAGGGCCCGAACACTGAAGCTTTCTTT.

The J gene is TRBJ2-1, the V gene TRBV12-5, with D uncertain. V lost 3 bases to trimming and J lost 0 bases, with 6 bases between them. Germline CDR1 is LGHNT and CDR2 is FRNRAP. The CDR3 length is 14 residues. The CDR3 nucleotides are TGTGCTAGTGGTTTTGGGATCTCCTACAATGAGCAGTTCTTC. It specifies CASGFGISYNEQFF.

The chain is built from TRBV29-1 and TRBJ2-2; D could derive from TRBD1 or TRBD2 (5 bases each). The CDR3 has 17 residues. The germline gives CDR1 SQVTM, CDR2 ANQGSEA. V lost 0 bases and J 5 bases, leaving 19 bases between the germline ends. For the CDR3, the DNA is TGCAGCGTTGAAGATGTTTCAGGGTGGAGGCGGACCGGGGAGCTGTTTTTT. Translation: CSVEDVSGWRRTGELFF.

This clone was picked up a small number of times. The chain recombines TRBV5-6 with TRBJ2-2; tentative D call: TRBD1 (5 bases). The CDR3 consists of 15 residues. The germline V gene encodes CDR1 SGHDT and CDR2 YYEEEE. With 0 bases removed from V and 3 bases from J, the gap between germline ends came to 9 bases. The CDR3 DNA sequence: TGTGCCAGCAGCTTGGGAAGGGGATACACCGGGGAGCTGTTTTTT. This sequence encodes CASSLGRGYTGELFF.

This clone was seen a few times. V gene TRBV27 combines with J gene TRBJ2-5; the D gene is possibly TRBD2 (6 bases). CDR1 is MNHEY and CDR2 is SMNVEV in the germline V gene (reference sequence). The CDR3 runs to 14 residues. V lost 6 bases and J 2 bases, leaving 13 bases between the germline ends. CDR3 nucleotide sequence: TGTGCCAGCAGCCCCTCGGGGAGGCAAGAGACCCAGTACTTC. Translating gives CASSPSGRQETQYF.

By share, this clone counts as medium-sized. The chain uses TRBV4-3 and TRBJ2-7; TRBD2 is a possible D gene (6 bases). V was shortened by 0 bases and J by 2 bases, with 14 bases between the two germline ends. Germline V gene sequence: CDR1 LGHNA, CDR2 YSLEER. The CDR3 covers 16 residues. CDR3 coding DNA: TGCGCCAGCAGCCAAGAAGGCGGGATAGGCACCTACGAGCAGTACTTC. Its protein product is CASSQEGGIGTYEQYF.

The sample holds a few counts of this clone. For the CDR3, the DNA is TGTGCCAGCAGCTTAGGCGGGACAGGAGCCTACGAGCAGTACTTC. This codes for CASSLGGTGAYEQYF. The chain couples TRBV13 to TRBJ2-7, with 8 nucleotides matching TRBD1. Germline CDR1 and CDR2: PRHDT and FYEKMQ (reference sequence). The CDR3 loop spans 15 amino acids. V trimming: 0 bases; J trimming: 2 bases; junction bases outside the gene matches: 3.

This rearrangement joins TRBV27 to TRBJ2-7, with TRBD1 identical over 7 bases. The CDR3 has 15 amino acids. CDR1 and CDR2 (germline): MNHEY, SMNVEV (reference sequence). Trimming took 6 bases from V and 2 from J; bases not matched to a gene: 10. The CDR3 DNA sequence: TGTGCCAGCAGCCTTACAGGGGTCCTCACCTACGAGCAGTACTTC. It specifies CASSLTGVLTYEQYF.

The chain uses TRBV29-1 and TRBJ2-7, with D hard to call. V was trimmed by 0 bases and J by 12 bases, leaving 18 bases between them. Germline V gene sequence: CDR1 SQVTM, CDR2 ANQGSEA. This CDR3 is 13 amino acids long. CDR3 sequence: CSVEDGQVSARYF. DNA for the CDR3: TGCAGCGTTGAAGATGGTCAAGTGTCCGCGCGGTACTTC.

A few counts support this clone. The rearrangement uses TRBV6-5 and TRBJ2-1, with D unresolved. V lost 8 bases and J lost 9, with 8 bases in between. Per germline, CDR1 MNHEY and CDR2 SVGAGI. The CDR3 consists of 10 residues. In DNA form, the CDR3 reads TGTGCCAGCGGAGAGGTTGAGCAGTTCTTC. Protein: CASGEVEQFF.

The V gene is TRBV13, the J gene TRBJ1-2; possibly TRBD1 for D (5 bases). Germline CDR1 and CDR2: PRHDT and FYEKMQ (reference sequence). V lost 8 bases and J lost 6, with 22 bases in between. The CDR3 runs to 15 residues. The CDR3 coding sequence is TGTGCCAGCCTTGGACGGGGACCCCTTTACGATGGCTACACCTTC. Protein: CASLGRGPLYDGYTF.

This clone was detected only a few times. V and J are TRBV29-1 and TRBJ2-7; D is uncertain. Trimming removed 5 bases at V and 7 bases at J, with 12 bases between. Germline CDR1 and CDR2: SQVTM and ANQGSEA. The CDR3 is 11 residues long. The chain's CDR3 is CSVIYYREQYF. CDR3 nucleotides: TGCAGCGTTATCTATTATCGGGAGCAGTACTTC.

The chain is built from TRBV4-3 and TRBJ1-1; D is possibly TRBD1 (6 bases). The CDR3 runs 14 residues. The V and J ends lost 2 bases and 1 base respectively, with 8 bases between them. Germline CDR1 reads LGHNA; CDR2 reads YSLEER. Here the CDR3 reads CASSQCRGNTEAFF. CDR3 DNA: TGCGCCAGCAGCCAATGCAGGGGGAACACTGAAGCTTTCTTT.

This chain joins TRBV9 and TRBJ1-1; TRBD1 agrees at 9 bases. The CDR3 covers 15 residues. After removal of 0 bases from V and 6 bases from J, the junction contained 6 bases not matched to a gene. Per germline, CDR1 SGDLS and CDR2 YYNGEE. As DNA, the CDR3 is TGTGCCAGCAGCGTAGACAGGGGGCCGGCCGCTGAAGCTTTCTTT. This translates into CASSVDRGPAAEAFF.

In its sample, this clone was seen a few times. The genes are TRBV6-1 and TRBJ1-5, with unresolved D. The V gene's germline CDR1 is MNHNS and CDR2 SASEGT. There are 11 residues in the CDR3. V lost 5 bases, J lost 5 bases, and 4 bases lay in between. This CDR3 reads CASSLDQPQHF. In DNA form, the CDR3 reads TGTGCCAGCAGTCTTGATCAGCCCCAGCATTTT.

CDR3 bases: TGCAGCGTTGAATATTTGACTGGATTATCCTATGGCTACACCTTC. Translation: CSVEYLTGLSYGYTF. This rearrangement joins TRBV29-1 to TRBJ1-2; D is unresolved. Looked up from germline, CDR1 is SQVTM and CDR2 is ANQGSEA. The CDR3 is 15 residues long. Trimming removed 2 bases from V and 4 bases from J, with 17 bases in between.

This rearrangement joins TRBV27 to TRBJ2-1, with a possible D match to TRBD2 (6 bases). The ends were cut back, 0 bases at V and 8 bases at J, with 17 bases in the middle. CDR1 MNHEY and CDR2 SMNVEV come from the germline V gene (reference sequence). The CDR3 is made up of 16 amino acids. The CDR3 sequence: CASSLSITGSGDEQFF. The CDR3 nucleotides read TGTGCCAGCAGTTTATCGATCACCGGGAGTGGGGATGAGCAGTTCTTC.